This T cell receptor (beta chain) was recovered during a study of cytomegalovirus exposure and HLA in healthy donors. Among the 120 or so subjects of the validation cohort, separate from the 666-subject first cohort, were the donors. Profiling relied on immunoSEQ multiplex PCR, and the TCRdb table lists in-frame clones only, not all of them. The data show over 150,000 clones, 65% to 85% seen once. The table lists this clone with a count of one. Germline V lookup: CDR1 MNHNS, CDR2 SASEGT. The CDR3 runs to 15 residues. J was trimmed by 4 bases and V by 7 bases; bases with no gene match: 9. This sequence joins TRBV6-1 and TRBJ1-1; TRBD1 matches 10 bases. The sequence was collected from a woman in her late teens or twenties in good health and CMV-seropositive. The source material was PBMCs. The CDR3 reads CASNFGQGEGTEAFF. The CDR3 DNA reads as TGTGCCAGCAACTTTGGACAGGGGGAGGGCACTGAAGCTTTCTTT.